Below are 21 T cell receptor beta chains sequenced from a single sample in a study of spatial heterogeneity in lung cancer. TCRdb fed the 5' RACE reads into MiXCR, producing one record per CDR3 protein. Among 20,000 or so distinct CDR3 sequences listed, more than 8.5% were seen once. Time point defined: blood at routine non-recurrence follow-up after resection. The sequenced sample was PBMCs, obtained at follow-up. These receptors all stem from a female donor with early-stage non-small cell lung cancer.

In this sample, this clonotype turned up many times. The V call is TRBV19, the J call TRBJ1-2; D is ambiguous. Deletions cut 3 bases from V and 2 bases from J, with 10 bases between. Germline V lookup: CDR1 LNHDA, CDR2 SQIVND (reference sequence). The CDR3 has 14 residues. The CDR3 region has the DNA TGTGCCAGTAGTATCCCGGCCGGGAACTATGGCTACACCTTC. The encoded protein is CASSIPAGNYGYTF.

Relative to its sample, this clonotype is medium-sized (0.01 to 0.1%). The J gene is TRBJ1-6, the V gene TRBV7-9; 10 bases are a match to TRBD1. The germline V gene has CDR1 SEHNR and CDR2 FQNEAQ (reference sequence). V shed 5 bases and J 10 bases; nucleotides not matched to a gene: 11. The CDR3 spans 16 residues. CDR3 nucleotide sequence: TGTGCCAGCAGCCCTCCTGACAGGGGGCAAGACTCACCCCTCCACTTT. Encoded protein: CASSPPDRGQDSPLHF.

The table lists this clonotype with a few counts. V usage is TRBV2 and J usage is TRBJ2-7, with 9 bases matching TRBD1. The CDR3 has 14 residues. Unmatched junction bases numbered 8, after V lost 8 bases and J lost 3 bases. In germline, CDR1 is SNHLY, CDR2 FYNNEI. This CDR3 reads CASVLSGQGYEQYF. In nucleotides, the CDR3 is TGTGCCAGCGTGCTTTCGGGACAGGGCTACGAGCAGTACTTC.

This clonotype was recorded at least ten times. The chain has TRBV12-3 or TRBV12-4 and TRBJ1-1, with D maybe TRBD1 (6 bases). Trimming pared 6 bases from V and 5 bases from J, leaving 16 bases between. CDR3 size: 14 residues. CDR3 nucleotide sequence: TGTGCCAGCAGCCTTACAGGGACGAGGACTGAAGCTTTCTTT. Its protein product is CASSLTGTRTEAFF.

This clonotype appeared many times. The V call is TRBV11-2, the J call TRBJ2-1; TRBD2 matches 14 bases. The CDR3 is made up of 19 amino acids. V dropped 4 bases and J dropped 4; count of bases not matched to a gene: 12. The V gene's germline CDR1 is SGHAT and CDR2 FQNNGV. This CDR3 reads CASSSTLGGLAGGYNEQFF. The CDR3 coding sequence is TGTGCCAGCAGCTCAACCCTTGGTGGACTAGCGGGAGGATACAATGAGCAGTTCTTC.

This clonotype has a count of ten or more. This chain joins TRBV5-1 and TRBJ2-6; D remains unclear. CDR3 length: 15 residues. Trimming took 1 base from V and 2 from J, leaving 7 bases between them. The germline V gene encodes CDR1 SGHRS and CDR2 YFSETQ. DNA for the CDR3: TGCGCCAGCAGCTTGTGGGAAGCTGGGGCCAACGTCCTGACTTTC. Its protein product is CASSLWEAGANVLTF.

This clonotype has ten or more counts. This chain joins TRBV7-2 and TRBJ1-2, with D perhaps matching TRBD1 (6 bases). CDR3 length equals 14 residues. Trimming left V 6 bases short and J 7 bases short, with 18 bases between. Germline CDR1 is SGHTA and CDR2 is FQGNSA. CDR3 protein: CASSSRGGGGGYTF. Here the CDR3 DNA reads TGTGCCAGCAGTTCAAGGGGGGGAGGAGGTGGCTACACCTTC. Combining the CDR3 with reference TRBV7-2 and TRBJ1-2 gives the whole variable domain GAGVSQSPSNKVTEKGKDVELRCDPISGHTALYWYRQSLGQGLEFLIYFQGNSAPDKSGLPSDRFSAERTGGSVSTLTIQRTQQEDSAVYLCASSSRGGGGGYTFGSGTRLTVV.

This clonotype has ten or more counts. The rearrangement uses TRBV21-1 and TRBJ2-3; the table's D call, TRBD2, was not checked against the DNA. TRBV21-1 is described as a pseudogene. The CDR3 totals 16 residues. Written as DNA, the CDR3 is TGTGCCAGCGTCTTACCGGGACTAGCGGGAGGTGATACGCAGTATTTT. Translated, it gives CASVLPGLAGGDTQYF.

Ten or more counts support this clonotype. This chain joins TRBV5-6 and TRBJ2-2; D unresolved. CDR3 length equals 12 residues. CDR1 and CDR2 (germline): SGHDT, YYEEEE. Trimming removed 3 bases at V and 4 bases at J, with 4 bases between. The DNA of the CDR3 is TGTGCCAGCAGCTATAGCACCGGGGAGCTGTTTTTT. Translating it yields CASSYSTGELFF.

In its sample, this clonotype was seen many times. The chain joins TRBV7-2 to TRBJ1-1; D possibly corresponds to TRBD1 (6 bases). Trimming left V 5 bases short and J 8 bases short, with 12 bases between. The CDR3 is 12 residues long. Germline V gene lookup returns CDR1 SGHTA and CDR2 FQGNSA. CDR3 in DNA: TGTGCCAGCAGCCGAATCAGGGGAGAAGCTTTCTTT. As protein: CASSRIRGEAFF.

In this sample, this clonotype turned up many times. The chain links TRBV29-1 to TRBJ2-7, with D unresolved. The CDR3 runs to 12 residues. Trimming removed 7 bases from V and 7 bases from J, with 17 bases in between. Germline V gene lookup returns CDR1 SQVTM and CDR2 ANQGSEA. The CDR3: CSASEWAREQYF. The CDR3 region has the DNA TGCAGCGCCTCCGAATGGGCGCGGGAGCAGTACTTC.

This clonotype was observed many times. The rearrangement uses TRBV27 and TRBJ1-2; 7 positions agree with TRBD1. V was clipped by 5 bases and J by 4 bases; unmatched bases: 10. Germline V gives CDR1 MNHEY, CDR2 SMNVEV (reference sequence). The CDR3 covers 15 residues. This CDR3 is CASSGTGTAVYGYTF. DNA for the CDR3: TGTGCCAGCAGTGGCACCGGGACAGCCGTCTATGGCTACACCTTC.

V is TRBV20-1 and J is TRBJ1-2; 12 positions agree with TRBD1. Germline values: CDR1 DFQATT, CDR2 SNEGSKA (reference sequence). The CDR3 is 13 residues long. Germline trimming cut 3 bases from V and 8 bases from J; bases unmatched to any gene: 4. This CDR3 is CSARRDRGPGYTF. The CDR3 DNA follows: TGCAGTGCTAGGCGGGACAGGGGGCCCGGCTACACCTTC.

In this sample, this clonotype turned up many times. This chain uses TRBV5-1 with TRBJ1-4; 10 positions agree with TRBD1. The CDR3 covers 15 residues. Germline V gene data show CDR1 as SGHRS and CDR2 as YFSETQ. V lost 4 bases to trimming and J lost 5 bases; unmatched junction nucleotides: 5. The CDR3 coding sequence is TGCGCCAGCAGCCCCCGGACAGGGGGAAATGAAAAACTGTTTTTT. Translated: CASSPRTGGNEKLFF.

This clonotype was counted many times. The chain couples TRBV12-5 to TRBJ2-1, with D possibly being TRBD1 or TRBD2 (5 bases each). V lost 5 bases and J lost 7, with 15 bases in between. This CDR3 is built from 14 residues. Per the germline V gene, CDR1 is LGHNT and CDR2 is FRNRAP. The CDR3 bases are TGTGCTAGTGGTACGCTTCAGGGACGGAATGAGCAGTTCTTC. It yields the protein CASGTLQGRNEQFF. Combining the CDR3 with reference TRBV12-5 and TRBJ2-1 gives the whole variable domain DARVTQTPRHKVTEMGQEVTMRCQPILGHNTVFWYRQTMMQGLELLAYFRNRAPLDDSGMPKDRFSAEMPDATLATLKIQPSEPRDSAVYFCASGTLQGRNEQFFGPGTRLTVL.

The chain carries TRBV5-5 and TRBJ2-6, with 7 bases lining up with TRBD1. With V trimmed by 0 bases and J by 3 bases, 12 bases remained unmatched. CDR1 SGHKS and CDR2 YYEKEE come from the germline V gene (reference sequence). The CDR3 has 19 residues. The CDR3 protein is CASSLGAAGGPYGANVLTF. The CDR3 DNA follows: TGTGCCAGCAGCTTGGGGGCGGCAGGGGGACCGTATGGGGCCAACGTCCTGACTTTC.

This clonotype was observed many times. The CDR3 nucleotides read TGTGCCATCAGTGAGTCGGCAGGGGGTCAAAGGGGCTACACCTTC. Translation gives CAISESAGGQRGYTF. This chain uses TRBV10-3 with TRBJ1-2; 7 nucleotides agree with TRBD1. Germline CDR1 reads ENHRY; CDR2 reads SYGVKD. The ends lost 0 bases at V and 8 bases at J; junction bases unmatched: 9. The CDR3 consists of 15 residues.

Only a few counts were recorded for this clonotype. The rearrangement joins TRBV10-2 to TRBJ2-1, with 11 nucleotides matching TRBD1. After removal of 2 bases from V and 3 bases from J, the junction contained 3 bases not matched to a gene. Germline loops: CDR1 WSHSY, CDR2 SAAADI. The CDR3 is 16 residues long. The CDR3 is CASSEQDRGLYNEQFF. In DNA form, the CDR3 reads TGCGCCAGCAGTGAGCAGGACAGGGGGCTCTACAATGAGCAGTTCTTC.

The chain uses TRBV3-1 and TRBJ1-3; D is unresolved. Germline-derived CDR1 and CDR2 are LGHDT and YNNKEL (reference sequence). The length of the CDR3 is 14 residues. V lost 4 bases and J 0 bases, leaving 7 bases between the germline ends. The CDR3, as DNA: TGTGCCAGCAGCCTCCTGCGCTCTGGAAACACCATATATTTT. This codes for CASSLLRSGNTIYF.

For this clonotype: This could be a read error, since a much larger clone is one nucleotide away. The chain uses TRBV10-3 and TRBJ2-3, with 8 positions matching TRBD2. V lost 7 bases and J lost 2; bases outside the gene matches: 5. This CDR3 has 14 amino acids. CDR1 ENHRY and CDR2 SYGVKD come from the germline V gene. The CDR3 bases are TGTGCCATCAACGCGGGGGGTAACACAGATACGCAGTATTTT. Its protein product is CAINAGGNTDTQYF.

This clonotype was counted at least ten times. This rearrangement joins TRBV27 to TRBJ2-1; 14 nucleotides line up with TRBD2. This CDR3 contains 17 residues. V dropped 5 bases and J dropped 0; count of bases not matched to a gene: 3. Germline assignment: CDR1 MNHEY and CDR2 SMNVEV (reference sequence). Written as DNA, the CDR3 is TGTGCCAGCAGTCCGACTAGCGGGAGGGCCTCCTACAATGAGCAGTTCTTC. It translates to CASSPTSGRASYNEQFF.